This record concerns one T cell receptor (beta chain) sequence. The data were obtained in a study of blood T cell repertoires in COVID-19. The overall study: Acute and convalescent COVID-19 specimens originated in the United States, Italy and Spain. Nucleic acid was either cDNA or gDNA, and it came from T cells, B-cell-depleted T cells, or PBMCs.

Original processing methods: Amplification of reference gene primers provided the estimated nucleated cell counts. Generated by immunoSEQ multiplex PCR, the TCRdb table keeps only in-frame clones and is missing some. From that table come the V and J calls and clone size; the DNA was used to work out D and trimming. The data show around 300,000 clones, around 87% seen once. The trim removed 0 bases at V and 13 bases at J, leaving 6 bases unmatched. Germline CDR1 LGHDT, CDR2 YNNKEL (reference sequence). This CDR3 contains 13 residues. Cohort allocation depended upon clinical history that participants reported.

Sequenced material: PBMCs or T cells enriched from blood (not recorded which). The genes are TRBV3-1 (or the pseudogene TRBV3-2) and TRBJ1-1; TRBD1 agrees at 9 bases. This receptor was identified in a woman in her twenties or thirties who had recovered from COVID-19. CDR3 nucleotide sequence: TGTGCCAGCAGCCAAGAGGGACAGGGCAGTGGTTTCTTT. Encoded protein: CASSQEGQGSGFF.